These 27 T cell receptor beta chains originate from one sample sequenced in a study of shared clonotypes between healthy human individuals. The data were produced by immunoSEQ multiplex PCR, yet TCRdb's version contains in-frame clones alone and is incomplete. The table has some 1 million clones, 65% to 80% seen once. The sequenced sample consisted of memory CD4+ T cells sorted from blood. The subset denotes: CD45RA-negative fraction. All receptors derive from a man in his late teens or twenties in good health.

The genes are TRBV7-9 and TRBJ2-3; 7 bases match TRBD1. Germline V gene lookup returns CDR1 SEHNR and CDR2 FQNEAQ (reference sequence). The CDR3 has 17 amino acids. With V trimmed by 2 bases and J by 1 base, 9 bases remained unmatched. The CDR3 nucleotides are TGTGCCAGCAGCTTACTCCCTACAGGGGCCCGCACAGATACGCAGTATTTT. Protein: CASSLLPTGARTDTQYF.

The chain joins TRBV7-2 to TRBJ1-6; D ambiguous. The CDR3 is 15 residues long. The germline gives CDR1 SGHTA, CDR2 FQGNSA. The ends were cut back, 1 base at V and 7 bases at J, with 11 bases in the middle. The CDR3 sequence is CASSLDIYGNSPLHF. CDR3 DNA: TGTGCCAGCAGCTTAGACATCTACGGGAATTCACCCCTCCACTTT.

The chain is built from TRBV18 and TRBJ2-3; 9 bases are shared with TRBD2. V was clipped by 6 bases and J by 5 bases; unmatched bases: 6. Germline V gives CDR1 KGHSH, CDR2 LQKENI. The CDR3 sequence is 14 residues long. The DNA of the CDR3 is TGTGCCAGCTCCCCTAGCGGGGTCGGAGATACGCAGTATTTT. This codes for CASSPSGVGDTQYF.

This clone appeared a single time. This sequence joins TRBV29-1 and TRBJ2-7; 9 nucleotides line up with TRBD1. This CDR3 contains 13 residues. With V trimmed by 7 bases and J by 6 bases, 10 bases remained unmatched. From germline, CDR1 is SQVTM and CDR2 ANQGSEA. CDR3 protein: CSATRDRAGEQYF. As DNA, the CDR3 is TGCAGCGCAACTAGGGACAGGGCAGGCGAGCAGTACTTC.

This clone was picked up a small number of times. This chain uses TRBV5-1 with TRBJ1-3; D may be TRBD1 (5 bases). The CDR3 spans 16 residues. Germline V gene data show CDR1 as SGHRS and CDR2 as YFSETQ. V gave up 3 bases and J gave up 2 bases, with 15 bases separating them. The CDR3 loop is CASSSLPQGTGNTIYF. The CDR3 DNA reads as TGCGCCAGCAGCTCTCTTCCCCAGGGAACTGGAAACACCATATATTTT.

The rearrangement links TRBV10-3 to TRBJ1-4; 7 positions match TRBD1. The length of the CDR3 is 15 residues. Germline V CDR1 and CDR2: ENHRY, SYGVKD. With 0 bases clipped from V and 8 bases from J, the junction kept 6 bases outside the gene matches. The CDR3 protein is CAISESATGKEKLFF. The CDR3 coding sequence is TGTGCCATCAGTGAGTCAGCGACAGGGAAAGAAAAACTGTTTTTT.

V is TRBV4-3 and J is TRBJ1-4, with D perhaps TRBD1 (6 bases). Germline values: CDR1 LGHNA, CDR2 YSLEER. V lost 1 base and J 5 bases, leaving 11 bases between the germline ends. This CDR3 is 15 amino acids long. In DNA form, the CDR3 reads TGCGCCAGCAGCCAAGTTCAGGGGCCGAATGAAAAACTGTTTTTT. Its protein is CASSQVQGPNEKLFF.

In this sample, this clone turned up a few times. CDR3 amino acids: CAASVQGFGEQYF. CDR3 in DNA: TGTGCCGCCAGCGTACAGGGTTTCGGCGAGCAGTACTTC. The V gene is TRBV10-3, the J gene TRBJ2-7; weak D call: TRBD1 (6 bases). Per germline, CDR1 ENHRY and CDR2 SYGVKD. The CDR3 has 13 residues. V lost 11 bases and J lost 6, with 20 bases in between.

The chain links TRBV6-5 to TRBJ1-4; D unclear. The CDR3 has 16 residues. Deletions cut 0 bases from V and 9 bases from J, with 17 bases between. Germline V CDR1 and CDR2: MNHEY, SVGAGI. CDR3 DNA: TGTGCCAGCAGTTACTCGATTTCCCAATCCGCGAAAAAACTGTTTTTT. Protein: CASSYSISQSAKKLFF.

This clone was recorded once. This CDR3 reads CASGLALAGSYEQYF. CDR3 DNA sequence: TGTGCTAGTGGTTTGGCCCTAGCGGGGTCCTACGAGCAGTACTTC. The chain employs TRBV12-5 and TRBJ2-7, with 9 bases lining up with TRBD2. CDR1 is LGHNT and CDR2 is FRNRAP in the germline V gene. Trimming at V came to 1 base and at J to 1 base, leaving 2 bases not matched to a gene. This CDR3 region has 15 residues.

The chain joins TRBV9 to TRBJ1-4; 8 bases align to TRBD1. The J segment lost 4 bases and the V segment lost 4 bases, leaving 6 bases of the junction unmatched. The CDR3 is made up of 15 amino acids. In germline, CDR1 is SGDLS, CDR2 YYNGEE. The CDR3 spells CASSPTGGVNEKLFF. The CDR3 bases are TGTGCCAGCAGCCCCACAGGGGGGGTTAATGAAAAACTGTTTTTT. Full variable domain (remainder filled in from reference TRBV9 and TRBJ1-4): DSGVTQTPKHLITATGQRVTLRCSPRSGDLSVYWYQQSLDQGLQFLIQYYNGEERAKGNILERFSAQQFPDLHSELNLSSLELGDSALYFCASSPTGGVNEKLFFGSGTQLSVL.

The chain links TRBV30 to TRBJ2-7, with 10 bases lining up with TRBD1. The J segment lost 6 bases and the V segment lost 1 base, leaving 18 bases of the junction unmatched. There are 18 residues in the CDR3. Germline V gene lookup returns CDR1 GTSNPN and CDR2 SVGIG (reference sequence). CDR3 nucleotides: TGTGCCTGGAGTGCAGACAGGGGGCCGAATCCCTTGGTAGGCGAGCAGTACTTC. Amino acid sequence: CAWSADRGPNPLVGEQYF.

CDR3 sequence reads: CASSPPIAGAGTGELFF. The CDR3 DNA follows: TGTGCCAGCAGCCCACCTATAGCGGGAGCAGGAACCGGGGAGCTGTTTTTT. This chain connects TRBV7-2 to TRBJ2-2; TRBD2 agrees at 9 bases. J lost 5 bases, V lost 5 bases, and 12 bases had no gene match. The germline gives CDR1 SGHTA, CDR2 FQGNSA. The CDR3 is 17 amino acids.

Here the CDR3 reads CASSLRGTGGQPQHF. CDR3 sequence (DNA): TGTGCCAGCAGCTTGCGAGGGACGGGGGGACAGCCCCAGCATTTT. The rearrangement joins TRBV5-6 to TRBJ1-5; perhaps TRBD1 as D (5 bases). Germline V gene lookup returns CDR1 SGHDT and CDR2 YYEEEE. The CDR3 runs 15 residues. Trimming cost V 1 base and J 7 bases, with 15 bases left between them. The full variable domain, its missing parts supplied by reference TRBV5-6 and TRBJ1-5, is DAGVTQSPTHLIKTRGQQVTLRCSPKSGHDTVSWYQQALGQGPQFIFQYYEEEERQRGNFPDRFSGHQFPNYSSELNVNALLLGDSALYLCASSLRGTGGQPQHFGDGTRLSIL.

The gene calls are TRBV30 and TRBJ2-1; a weak D match, TRBD2 (6 bases). The germline gives CDR1 GTSNPN, CDR2 SVGIG (reference sequence). CDR3 length: 14 amino acids. Trimming shortened V by 4 bases and J by 9 bases, and 19 bases separated the two germline ends. CDR3 residues: CAWNTGARRGEQFF. As DNA, the CDR3 is TGTGCCTGGAACACGGGAGCCCGGCGGGGTGAGCAGTTCTTC. The full variable domain, with the rest looked up from reference TRBV30 and TRBJ2-1, is SQTIHQWPATLVQPVGSPLSLECTVEGTSNPNLYWYRQAAGRGLQLLFYSVGIGQISSEVPQNLSASRPQDRQFILSSKKLLLSDSGFYLCAWNTGARRGEQFFGPGTRLTVL.

V and J are TRBV15 and TRBJ2-5; D possibly corresponds to TRBD1 (5 bases). This CDR3 spans 17 amino acids. V gave up 1 base and J gave up 1 base, with 16 bases separating them. Germline V CDR1 and CDR2: LNHNV, YYDKDF (reference sequence). The CDR3 reads CATSRGQGLPGQETQYF. In DNA form, the CDR3 reads TGTGCCACCAGCAGAGGCCAGGGTCTCCCCGGCCAAGAGACCCAGTACTTC. Full variable domain (remainder filled in from reference TRBV15 and TRBJ2-5): DAMVIQNPRYQVTQFGKPVTLSCSQTLNHNVMYWYQQKSSQAPKLLFHYYDKDFNNEADTPDNFQSRRPNTSFCFLDIRSPGLGDTAMYLCATSRGQGLPGQETQYFGPGTRLLVL.

The chain combines TRBV9 with TRBJ1-1, with no clear D. Germline-derived CDR1 and CDR2 are SGDLS and YYNGEE. Trimming took 0 bases from V and 5 from J, leaving 11 bases between them. The CDR3 is made up of 14 amino acids. The CDR3 is CASSVDFRTTEAFF. The CDR3, as DNA: TGTGCCAGCAGCGTAGATTTCCGTACAACTGAAGCTTTCTTT.

This clone turned up a few times. The chain recombines TRBV6-1 with TRBJ1-1, with D tentatively TRBD1 (6 bases). V gave up 5 bases and J gave up 3 bases, with 10 bases separating them. The CDR3 contains 13 residues. Germline CDR1 reads MNHNS; CDR2 reads SASEGT. The CDR3 DNA reads TGTGCCAGCAGTCTGGGGGCGCACACTGAAGCTTTCTTT. Amino acid sequence: CASSLGAHTEAFF.

The rearrangement links TRBV30 to TRBJ1-6, with 10 bases that match TRBD1. J gave up 5 bases and V 1 base, and 8 bases lay outside the gene matches. Per germline, CDR1 GTSNPN and CDR2 SVGIG (reference sequence). The CDR3 runs to 17 residues. The DNA for the CDR3 is TGTGCCTGGAGTGGGGGGACAGGGGAAAAAAATAATTCACCCCTCCACTTT. It codes for CAWSGGTGEKNNSPLHF.

The chain has TRBV7-2 and TRBJ2-7, with D perhaps being TRBD1 or TRBD2 (5 bases each). CDR3 size: 13 residues. With 10 bases removed from V and 6 bases from J, the gap between germline ends came to 19 bases. Germline lookup yields CDR1 SGHTA and CDR2 FQGNSA. The CDR3 here is CAIGDGGRIEQYF. The CDR3 nucleotides read TGTGCCATCGGGGACGGAGGACGGATCGAGCAGTACTTC.

The chain links TRBV5-6 to TRBJ2-7, with 7 bases lining up with TRBD1. CDR3 length equals 19 residues. The V gene end was trimmed by 2 bases and the J gene end by 6 bases; junction bases not matched to a gene: 23. Germline assignment: CDR1 SGHDT and CDR2 YYEEEE. This CDR3 is CASSFESPRKGQDRGEQYF. The CDR3 DNA is TGTGCCAGCAGCTTTGAATCCCCTAGAAAAGGACAGGATAGGGGCGAGCAGTACTTC.

V gene TRBV6-1 combines with J gene TRBJ1-5; unclear D gene. The CDR3 length is 11 residues. Trimming removed 1 base from V and 9 bases from J, with 4 bases in between. Germline V lookup: CDR1 MNHNS, CDR2 SASEGT. The CDR3 DNA sequence: TGTGCCAGCAGTGAAGGGCGGCCCCAGCATTTT. Protein sequence: CASSEGRPQHF.

The chain couples TRBV10-3 to TRBJ2-3, with a weak D call TRBD2 (5 bases). Germline V CDR1 and CDR2: ENHRY, SYGVKD. The CDR3 has 16 amino acids. The V and J ends lost 3 bases and 2 bases respectively, with 15 bases between them. The CDR3 is CAISELSGLITDTQYF. In DNA form, the CDR3 reads TGTGCCATCAGTGAATTGAGCGGTCTCATCACAGATACGCAGTATTTT.

This chain joins TRBV5-1 and TRBJ2-7; a possible D gene is TRBD2 (6 bases). Deletions cut 2 bases from V and 4 bases from J, with 16 bases between. The length of the CDR3 is 15 residues. Germline V lookup: CDR1 SGHRS, CDR2 YFSETQ. The CDR3 coding sequence is TGCGCCAGCAGCTTTGTCGGACGGGAGTTGTACGAGCAGTACTTC. It codes for CASSFVGRELYEQYF.

The gene calls are TRBV7-2 and TRBJ1-3, with 8 bases matching TRBD1. The CDR3 contains 17 residues. The ends lost 3 bases at V and 3 bases at J; junction bases unmatched: 10. Per the germline V gene, CDR1 is SGHTA and CDR2 is FQGNSA. The CDR3 spells CASSLNYQGAVGNTIYF. CDR3 DNA sequence: TGTGCCAGCAGCTTGAACTACCAGGGGGCGGTTGGAAACACCATATATTTT.

In this sample, this clone turned up a few times. This chain links TRBV13 with TRBJ1-1, with 7 bases lining up with TRBD1. The V gene's germline CDR1 is PRHDT and CDR2 FYEKMQ (reference sequence). The V gene end was trimmed by 5 bases and the J gene end by 7 bases; junction bases not matched to a gene: 7. The CDR3 sequence is 13 residues long. DNA of the CDR3: TGTGCCAGCAGCACCACAGGGGCGGGTGAAGCTTTCTTT. It is translated as CASSTTGAGEAFF.

The rearrangement links TRBV5-1 to TRBJ1-4; a possible D gene is TRBD1 (6 bases). Germline V lookup: CDR1 SGHRS, CDR2 YFSETQ. This CDR3 comprises 16 residues. V was cut by 6 bases and J by 1 base, with 16 bases left in between. The CDR3 nucleotides read TGCGCCAGCAAGGCCACAGGGTTCTTAACTAATGAAAAACTGTTTTTT. Translated, it gives CASKATGFLTNEKLFF. The complete variable domain, with remaining parts taken from reference TRBV5-1 and TRBJ1-4, reads KAGVTQTPRYLIKTRGQQVTLSCSPISGHRSVSWYQQTPGQGLQFLFEYFSETQRNKGNFPGRFSGRQFSNSRSEMNVSTLELGDSALYLCASKATGFLTNEKLFFGSGTQLSVL.